This TCR beta chain was recorded in a study of blood T cell repertoires in COVID-19. At the level of the study: COVID-19 samples, acute and convalescent, were from the United States, Italy and Spain. PBMCs, B-cell-depleted T cells, or T cells were the source of the cDNA or gDNA that made up the material.

How the authors handled the data: Reference gene primer amplification gave estimated nucleated cell counts. This table comes from immunoSEQ multiplex PCR, and its TCRdb copy is limited to in-frame clones, with some not included. From that table come the V and J calls and clone size; the DNA was used to work out D and trimming. The sample has 250,000 to 350,000 clones, 88% seen once. V lost 0 bases, J lost 3 bases, and 17 bases lay in between. The germline V gene encodes CDR1 SGHAT and CDR2 FQNNGV. This CDR3 region has 17 residues. The V call is TRBV11-2, the J call TRBJ1-1; unclear D gene. The sample was peripheral blood. The TCR sequence derives from a man aged 18 to 29 with active or convalescent COVID-19. Written as DNA, the CDR3 is TGTGCCAGCAGCTTAGATTTTTCTACGTTCCGCCACACTGAAGCTTTCTTT. It yields the protein CASSLDFSTFRHTEAFF.